Listed below are T cell receptor beta chains from one sample, sequenced in a study of T cells in Graves' hyperthyroidism and ophthalmopathy. One entry per CDR3 protein results from TCRdb running MiXCR on the multiplex PCR reads. The sample holds roughly 500,000 distinct CDR3 sequences, 16% seen once. The sample taken for sequencing was blood. The source of these receptors is a woman aged 25 to 45 with Graves' ophthalmopathy. Each CDR3 is given with its conserved first and last residue. Each record gives: clone size, V gene, J gene, D gene, CDR3 DNA, CDR3 protein. D genes are given only for firm matches. Size is omitted from some rows. Given values are once, few, many or a class for expanded clones.

.	TRBV5-1	TRBJ2-3	TRBD2	TGCGCCAGCAGCTTAGCCACCGGGACTAGCGGGGCCAGCACAGATACGCAGTATTTT	CASSLATGTSGASTDTQYF
many	TRBV7-8	TRBJ2-7	TRBD2	TGTGCCAGCAGCCCCGAGTTGGCTAGCGGGAGTTACGAGCAGTACTTC	CASSPELASGSYEQYF
many	TRBV30	TRBJ1-6	.	TGTGCCTGGAGTGTGGTTACAGCTAATTCACCCCTCCACTTT	CAWSVVTANSPLHF
.	TRBV28	TRBJ2-1	.	TGTGCCAGCAGTTTATTAACCCAGACAGGCCCTGCATCGATCTTC	CASSLLTQTGPASIF
many	TRBV20-1	TRBJ2-3	.	TGCAGTGCTAGAGAGCACGGCACAGATACGCAGTATTTT	CSAREHGTDTQYF
few	TRBV7-2	TRBJ1-1	.	TGTGCCAGCAGCTTAGATTTTCTAGGTCCTGAAGCTTTCTTT	CASSLDFLGPEAFF
many	TRBV28	TRBJ1-6	.	TGTGCCAGCAGTTTTGGGGGGGCACCCCTCCACTTT	CASSFGGAPLHF
many	TRBV2	TRBJ1-5	.	TGTGCCAGCAGTCCTACGGGGATGAGCAATCAGCCCCAGCATTTT	CASSPTGMSNQPQHF
.	TRBV12-3/TRBV12-4	TRBJ2-1	TRBD2	TGTGCCAGCAGTTCCCTTACTAGCGGGAGGACCCACAATGAGCAGTTCTTC	CASSSLTSGRTHNEQFF
.	TRBV20-1	TRBJ2-7	TRBD2	TGCAGTGCTAGCTTAGCTACTAGCGGGAGAGAGCAGTACTTC	CSASLATSGREQYF
many	TRBV20-1	TRBJ2-5	TRBD2	TGCAGTGCTACAGATGTCCGGGGAGGGGACCAAGAGACCCAGTACTTC	CSATDVRGGDQETQYF
.	TRBV6-1	TRBJ2-1	.	TGTGCCAGCAGTGACAGGGGACCCTTACTAGAGGGTGAGCAGTTCTTC	CASSDRGPLLEGEQFF
.	TRBV14	TRBJ1-4	.	TGTGCCAGCAGCCATCGGGGGGCCTCTAATGAAAAACTGTTTTTT	CASSHRGASNEKLFF
few	TRBV20-1	TRBJ2-7	.	TGCAGTGCCCCCCCGGCCCTGCAGGAGCAGTACTTC	CSAPPALQEQYF
few	TRBV20-1	TRBJ1-4	.	TGCAGCGTGCGGGGTAATGAAAAACTGTTTTTT	CSVRGNEKLFF
many	TRBV3-1	TRBJ2-5	.	TGTGCCAGCAGCCAAGGTGGGGGCCCGAAGACCCAGTACTTC	CASSQGGGPKTQYF
many	TRBV20-1	TRBJ2-3	.	TGCAGTGCTAGTAACAGAGGCACAGATACGCAGTATTTT	CSASNRGTDTQYF
many	TRBV9	TRBJ1-1	.	TGTGCCAGCGCGGTTCCGGGAGACACTGAAGCTTTCTTT	CASAVPGDTEAFF
.	TRBV7-3	TRBJ2-4	TRBD1	TGTGCCAGCAGCTTGGACAGGGGGCTTGGCAACATTCAGTACTTC	CASSLDRGLGNIQYF
many	TRBV2	TRBJ2-7	TRBD2	TGTGCCAGCAGCGATAGCGGGAGCTCCTACGAGCAGTACTTC	CASSDSGSSYEQYF
few	TRBV12-3/TRBV12-4	TRBJ2-7	.	TGTGCCAGCAGCTGGGGGATAAACGAGCAGTACTTC	CASSWGINEQYF
many	TRBV28	TRBJ1-1	.	TGTGCCAGCCTGGCAGGAGGCACTGAAGCTTTCTTT	CASLAGGTEAFF
.	TRBV5-1	TRBJ1-4	.	TGCGCCAGCAGCCCCTCCGGGACCTATTCTGAAAAACTGTTTTTT	CASSPSGTYSEKLFF
.	TRBV19	TRBJ2-5	TRBD1	TGTGCCAGTAGTATATCAGGGGGCAGAGCCGACTCTACGTACTTC	CASSISGGRADSTYF
few	TRBV29-1	TRBJ2-7	.	TGCAGCGTACTCACTAGACAGTCCTACGAGCAGTACTTC	CSVLTRQSYEQYF
.	TRBV25-1	TRBJ1-4	.	TGTGCCAGCAGTGAATCTAGGGGTGACTTAAATGAAAAACTGTTTTTT	CASSESRGDLNEKLFF
many	TRBV3-1	TRBJ2-7	.	TGTGCCAGCAGCCACTATGCCGAGGGGGAGCAGTACTTC	CASSHYAEGEQYF
few	TRBV30	TRBJ1-6	TRBD1	TGTGCCTGGAGTGCCGACAGGGGGACTTCTTATAATTCACCCCTCCACTTT	CAWSADRGTSYNSPLHF
many	TRBV28	TRBJ2-7	.	TGTGCCAGCAGTTCTCTTCAACTAGCTAACTACGAGCAGTACTTC	CASSSLQLANYEQYF
.	TRBV11-3	TRBJ1-5	TRBD1	TGTGCCAGCAGCTCAAAGGGACAGGGGAAGTATTCACGCAGTCAGCCCCAGCATTTT	CASSSKGQGKYSRSQPQHF
.	TRBV13	TRBJ1-6	.	TGTGCCAGCAGCTTAATCGGCTCTCCTCTCCACTTT	CASSLIGSPLHF
.	TRBV5-1	TRBJ2-7	.	TGCGCCAGCAGCTTGGATTACGAGATCTCCTACGAGCAGTACTTC	CASSLDYEISYEQYF
many	TRBV3-1	TRBJ2-5	.	TGTGCCAGCAGCCCGGACCTACAGCTGGGTGAAGAGACCCAGTACTTC	CASSPDLQLGEETQYF
many	TRBV18	TRBJ2-6	.	TGTGCCAGCTCGGCTCAGGGACTTGGGGCCAACGTCCTGACTTTC	CASSAQGLGANVLTF
many	TRBV11-2	TRBJ2-3	TRBD2	TGTGCCAGCAGCTTGATGACTAGCGGAAACACAGATACGCAGTATTTT	CASSLMTSGNTDTQYF
many	TRBV7-8	TRBJ2-7	.	TGTGCCAGCAGCTTAGGGGAAAGGACTCAAGGCTACGAGCAGTACTTC	CASSLGERTQGYEQYF
few	TRBV20-1	TRBJ2-3	TRBD2	TGCAGTGCTAGAGGACTAGCGGACACAGATACGCAGTATTTT	CSARGLADTDTQYF
few	TRBV2	TRBJ1-6	TRBD1	TGTGCCAGCAGGCCAGGCAGGGGGAATTCACCCCTCCACTTT	CASRPGRGNSPLHF
few	TRBV9	TRBJ1-4	TRBD1	TGTGCCAGCAGCGTTTCGTCGGGTTCAGGGGGGGAAGGAAAACTGTTTTTT	CASSVSSGSGGEGKLFF
many	TRBV6-1	TRBJ1-5	.	TGTGCCAGCAGTGAAGGGGGGTGGTATAGCAATCAGCCCCAGCATTTT	CASSEGGWYSNQPQHF
many	TRBV6-2/TRBV6-3	TRBJ2-7	.	TGTGCCAGCAGTTATAACTGGGACGACTACGAGCAGTACTTC	CASSYNWDDYEQYF